This T cell receptor beta chain was identified during a study of blood T cell repertoires in COVID-19. Here immunoSEQ multiplex PCR was the method, and the copy in TCRdb shows in-frame clones only, minus some. The sample has 300,000 or so clones, 90% to 95% seen once. In Seattle, patients joined the study during active infection and were tracked longitudinally. The sample comprised peripheral blood. The clonotype was recovered from a woman in her twenties or thirties with COVID-19, enrolled during active disease.

In DNA, the CDR3 is TGTGCCAGCAGCCAGGGACAGAAAGCTTTCTTT. It is translated as CASSQGQKAFF. J is TRBJ1-1 and V is TRBV11-1, with 7 bases that match TRBD1. V was clipped by 5 bases and J by 9 bases; unmatched bases: 3. The CDR3 length is 11 residues. Germline assignment: CDR1 SGHAT and CDR2 FQDESV (reference sequence).